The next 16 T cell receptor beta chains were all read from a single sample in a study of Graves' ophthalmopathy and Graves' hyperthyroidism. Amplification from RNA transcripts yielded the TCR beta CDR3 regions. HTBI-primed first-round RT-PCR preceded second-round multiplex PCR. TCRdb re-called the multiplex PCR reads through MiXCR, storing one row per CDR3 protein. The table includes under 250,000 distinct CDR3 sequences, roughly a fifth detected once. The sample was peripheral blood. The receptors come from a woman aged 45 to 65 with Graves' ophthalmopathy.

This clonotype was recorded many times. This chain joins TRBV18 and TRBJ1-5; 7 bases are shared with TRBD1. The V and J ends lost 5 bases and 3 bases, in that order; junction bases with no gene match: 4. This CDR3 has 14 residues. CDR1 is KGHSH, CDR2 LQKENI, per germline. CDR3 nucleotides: TGTGCCAGCTCAAGTGGGACAGACAATCAGCCCCAGCATTTT. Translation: CASSSGTDNQPQHF.

The CDR3 here is CAWSQPGGFF. CDR3 DNA: TGTGCCTGGAGTCAACCCGGGGGGTTCTTT. This sequence joins TRBV30 and TRBJ1-1, with D perhaps TRBD1 (5 bases). The germline CDR1 and CDR2 sequences are GTSNPN and SVGIG (reference sequence). This CDR3 spans 10 amino acids. Trimming pared 2 bases from V and 14 bases from J, leaving 12 bases between.

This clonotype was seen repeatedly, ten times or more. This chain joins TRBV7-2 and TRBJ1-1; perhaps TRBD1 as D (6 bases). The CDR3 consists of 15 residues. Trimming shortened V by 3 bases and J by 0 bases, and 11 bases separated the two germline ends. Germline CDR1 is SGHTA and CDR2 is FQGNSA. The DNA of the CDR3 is TGTGCCAGCAGCTTCCCCGGACAGTTGAACACTGAAGCTTTCTTT. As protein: CASSFPGQLNTEAFF.

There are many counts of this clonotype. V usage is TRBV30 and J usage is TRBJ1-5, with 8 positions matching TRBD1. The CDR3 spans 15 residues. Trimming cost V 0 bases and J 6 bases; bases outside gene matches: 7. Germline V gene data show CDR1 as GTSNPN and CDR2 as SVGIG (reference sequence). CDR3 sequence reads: CAWSVGSTGGQPQHF. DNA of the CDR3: TGTGCCTGGAGTGTGGGATCTACAGGGGGTCAGCCCCAGCATTTT.

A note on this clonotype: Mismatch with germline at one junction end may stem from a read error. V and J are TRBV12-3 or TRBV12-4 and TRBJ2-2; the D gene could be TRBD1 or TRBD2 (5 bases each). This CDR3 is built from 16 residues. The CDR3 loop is CPSSFGTGPVAGELFF. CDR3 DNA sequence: TGTCCCAGCAGTTTCGGTACGGGACCCGTCGCCGGGGAGCTGTTTTTT.

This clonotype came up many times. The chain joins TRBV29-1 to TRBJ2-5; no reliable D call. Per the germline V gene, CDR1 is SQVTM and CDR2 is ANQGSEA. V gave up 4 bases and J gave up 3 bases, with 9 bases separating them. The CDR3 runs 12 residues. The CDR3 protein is CSVAASKETQYF. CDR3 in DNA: TGCAGCGTTGCCGCTAGTAAAGAGACCCAGTACTTC. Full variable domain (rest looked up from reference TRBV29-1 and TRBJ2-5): SAVISQKPSRDICQRGTSLTIQCQVDSQVTMMFWYRQQPGQSLTLIATANQGSEATYESGFVIDKFPISRPNLTFSTLTVSNMSPEDSSIYLCSVAASKETQYFGPGTRLLVL.

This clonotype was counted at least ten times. The CDR3 bases are TGTGCCAGCAGCTTAACGGGGATTAGTGGAGAGACCCAGTACTTC. This codes for CASSLTGISGETQYF. This chain uses TRBV7-3 with TRBJ2-5; D ambiguous. Looked up from germline, CDR1 is SGHTA and CDR2 is FQGTGA. The germline V and J ends were trimmed by 0 bases and 4 bases, with 12 bases remaining between them. This CDR3 has 15 residues. Full variable domain (outside the CDR3, taken from reference TRBV7-3 and TRBJ2-5): GAGVSQTPSNKVTEKGKYVELRCDPISGHTALYWYRQSLGQGPEFLIYFQGTGAADDSGLPNDRFFAVRPEGSVSTLKIQRTERGDSAVYLCASSLTGISGETQYFGPGTRLLVL.

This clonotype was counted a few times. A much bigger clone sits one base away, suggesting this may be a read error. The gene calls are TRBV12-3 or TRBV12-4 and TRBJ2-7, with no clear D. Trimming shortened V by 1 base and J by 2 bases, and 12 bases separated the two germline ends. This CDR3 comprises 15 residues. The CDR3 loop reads CASSLGQRSPYEQYF. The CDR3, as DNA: TGTGCCAGCAGTTTAGGGCAGAGAAGCCCCTACGAGCAGTACTTC.

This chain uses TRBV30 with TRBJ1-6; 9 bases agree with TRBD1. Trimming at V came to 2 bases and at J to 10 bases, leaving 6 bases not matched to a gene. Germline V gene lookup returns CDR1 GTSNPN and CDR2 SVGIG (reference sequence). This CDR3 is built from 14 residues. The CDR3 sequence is CAWSPGQGQSPLHF. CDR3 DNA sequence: TGTGCCTGGAGTCCGGGACAGGGACAATCACCCCTCCACTTT.

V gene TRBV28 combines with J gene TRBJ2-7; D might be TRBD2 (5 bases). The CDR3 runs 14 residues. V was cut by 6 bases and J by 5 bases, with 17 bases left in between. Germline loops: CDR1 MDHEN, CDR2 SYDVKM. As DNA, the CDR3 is TGTGCCAGCAGGCCAGCGGCTACCGTACACGAGCAGTACTTC. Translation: CASRPAATVHEQYF.

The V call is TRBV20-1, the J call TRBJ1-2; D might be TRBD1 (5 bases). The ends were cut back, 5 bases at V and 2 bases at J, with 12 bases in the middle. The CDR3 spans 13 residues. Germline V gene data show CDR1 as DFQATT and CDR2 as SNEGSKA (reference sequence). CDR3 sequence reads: CSAQRDDNYGYTF. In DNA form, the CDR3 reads TGCAGTGCTCAGAGGGACGACAACTATGGCTACACCTTC.

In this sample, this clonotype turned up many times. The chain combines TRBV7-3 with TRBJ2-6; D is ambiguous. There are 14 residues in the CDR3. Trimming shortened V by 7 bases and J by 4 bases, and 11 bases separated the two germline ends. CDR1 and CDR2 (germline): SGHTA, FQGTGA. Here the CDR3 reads CASTKVAGANVLTF. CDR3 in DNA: TGTGCCAGCACGAAGGTTGCGGGGGCCAACGTCCTGACTTTC. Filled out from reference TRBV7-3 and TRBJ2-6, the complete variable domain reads GAGVSQTPSNKVTEKGKYVELRCDPISGHTALYWYRQSLGQGPEFLIYFQGTGAADDSGLPNDRFFAVRPEGSVSTLKIQRTERGDSAVYLCASTKVAGANVLTFGAGSRLTVL.

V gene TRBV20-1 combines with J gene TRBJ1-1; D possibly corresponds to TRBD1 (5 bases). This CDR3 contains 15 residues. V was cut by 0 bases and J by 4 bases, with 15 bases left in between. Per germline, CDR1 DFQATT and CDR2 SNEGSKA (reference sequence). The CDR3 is CSARDHPRGGTEAFF. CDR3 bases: TGCAGTGCTAGAGACCACCCGCGGGGCGGCACTGAAGCTTTCTTT.

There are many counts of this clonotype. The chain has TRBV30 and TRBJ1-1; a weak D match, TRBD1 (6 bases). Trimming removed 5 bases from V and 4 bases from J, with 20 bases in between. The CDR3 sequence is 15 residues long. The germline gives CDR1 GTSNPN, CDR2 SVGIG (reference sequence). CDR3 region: CAWVSGGPHSTEAFF. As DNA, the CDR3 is TGTGCCTGGGTAAGCGGGGGGCCCCATTCCACTGAAGCTTTCTTT.

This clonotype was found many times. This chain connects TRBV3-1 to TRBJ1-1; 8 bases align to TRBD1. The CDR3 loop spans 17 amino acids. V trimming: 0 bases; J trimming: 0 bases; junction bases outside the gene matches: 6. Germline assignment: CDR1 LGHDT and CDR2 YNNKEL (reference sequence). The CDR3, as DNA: TGTGCCAGCAGCCAAGATGGGACAGGTGCCATGAACACTGAAGCTTTCTTT. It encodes CASSQDGTGAMNTEAFF.

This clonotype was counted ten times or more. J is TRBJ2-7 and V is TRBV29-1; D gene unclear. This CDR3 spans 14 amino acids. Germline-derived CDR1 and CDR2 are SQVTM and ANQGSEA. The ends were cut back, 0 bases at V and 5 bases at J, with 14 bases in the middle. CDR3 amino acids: CSVEDPNRVHEQYF. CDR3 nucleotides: TGCAGCGTTGAAGATCCGAATAGGGTCCACGAGCAGTACTTC.